This T cell receptor (beta chain) is drawn from a study of cytomegalovirus exposure and HLA in healthy donors. The PCR was carried out with 60 Vbeta primers and 13 Jbeta primers. Here immunoSEQ multiplex PCR was the method, and the copy in TCRdb shows in-frame clones only, minus some. Among about 190,000 clones listed, roughly 82% were seen once. Per germline, CDR1 MNHEY and CDR2 SVGAGI. The CDR3 contains 15 residues. V lost 4 bases, J lost 9 bases, and 7 bases stayed unmatched. This TCR was sampled from a woman aged 45-60 years in good health and CMV-seropositive. V gene TRBV6-5 combines with J gene TRBJ2-1; TRBD2 matches 12 bases. Material: PBMCs. In nucleotides, the CDR3 is TGTGCCAGCAGTTCTCTAGCGGGGGGGCAGGGTGAGCAGTTCTTC. It yields the protein CASSSLAGGQGEQFF.